One sample yielded the 28 T cell receptor beta chains listed below, sequenced in a study of cytotoxic CD8 clonotypes in ibrutinib-treated CLL. Sequencing used immunoSEQ multiplex PCR; TCRdb keeps in-frame clones, though not all of them. Altogether about 63,000 clones are present, more than 70% being singletons, with the ten largest covering roughly 45%. This specimen consisted of PBMCs, obtained after 12 months of ibrutinib treatment. The receptors were sampled from a human donor with chronic lymphocytic leukemia.

This clone occurred a few times. The chain combines TRBV10-3 with TRBJ2-1; 12 bases line up with TRBD2. V trimming: 10 bases; J trimming: 7 bases; junction bases outside the gene matches: 5. The CDR3 length is 13 residues. Per the germline V gene, CDR1 is ENHRY and CDR2 is SYGVKD. CDR3 DNA: TGTGCCACCTCTAGCGGGAGGGGGAATGAGCAGTTCTTC. This codes for CATSSGRGNEQFF.

This clone was seen a handful of times. This chain connects TRBV10-2 to TRBJ2-7; 10 bases align to TRBD1. CDR3 length equals 14 residues. Germline trimming cut 6 bases from V and 5 bases from J; bases unmatched to any gene: 7. The germline CDR1 and CDR2 sequences are WSHSY and SAAADI. Here the CDR3 DNA reads TGCGCCAGCAGCGCCGGGACAGGGGCCCACGAGCAGTACTTC. The encoded protein is CASSAGTGAHEQYF.

V and J are TRBV28 and TRBJ1-2, with a possible D match to TRBD1 (6 bases). The V and J ends lost 8 bases and 2 bases respectively, with 18 bases between them. The CDR3 loop spans 15 amino acids. Germline V gene sequence: CDR1 MDHEN, CDR2 SYDVKM. The CDR3 protein is CASFSGQPANYGYTF. The CDR3 DNA reads as TGTGCCAGCTTTTCAGGACAGCCCGCAAACTATGGCTACACCTTC.

This chain joins TRBV30 and TRBJ1-5, with D possibly being TRBD1 (6 bases). There are 15 residues in the CDR3. CDR1 is GTSNPN, CDR2 SVGIG, per germline (reference sequence). The V and J ends lost 1 base and 2 bases respectively, with 12 bases between them. The CDR3 region is CAWSAGVVGNQPQHF. In DNA, the CDR3 is TGTGCCTGGAGTGCAGGGGTTGTGGGCAATCAGCCCCAGCATTTT.

The chain is built from TRBV5-4 and TRBJ2-6, with 7 bases aligning to TRBD1. V lost 4 bases and J lost 0; bases outside the gene matches: 10. The length of the CDR3 is 18 residues. Germline assignment: CDR1 SGHNT and CDR2 YYREEE (reference sequence). The CDR3 loop reads CASSAGTAVSSGANVLTF. The CDR3 DNA sequence: TGTGCCAGCAGCGCCGGGACAGCTGTTAGCTCTGGGGCCAACGTCCTGACTTTC.

V and J are TRBV18 and TRBJ1-1; D not certain. With 3 bases removed from V and 2 bases from J, the gap between germline ends came to 4 bases. Germline V gives CDR1 KGHSH, CDR2 LQKENI. This CDR3 comprises 12 residues. CDR3 sequence reads: CASSPLNTEAFF. CDR3 coding DNA: TGTGCCAGCTCACCGTTAAACACTGAAGCTTTCTTT.

This clone occurred once. The V gene is TRBV6-5, the J gene TRBJ2-2; 9 bases agree with TRBD1. The CDR3 has 15 amino acids. CDR1 is MNHEY, CDR2 SVGAGI, per germline. V trimming: 6 bases; J trimming: 7 bases; junction bases outside the gene matches: 9. Here the CDR3 reads CASRGTGSPGGELFF. The CDR3 DNA reads TGTGCCAGCAGGGGGACAGGGAGTCCAGGCGGGGAGCTGTTTTTT.

J is TRBJ1-4 and V is TRBV5-1; a possible D gene is TRBD1 (6 bases). CDR3 length: 16 amino acids. Between the trimmed V and J ends, which lost 0 bases and 3 bases, there was a span of 12 bases. Germline assignment: CDR1 SGHRS and CDR2 YFSETQ. CDR3 residues: CASSLAGGRANEKLFF. CDR3 coding DNA: TGCGCCAGCAGCTTGGCCGGGGGGCGAGCTAATGAAAAACTGTTTTTT. The full variable domain, with the rest looked up from reference TRBV5-1 and TRBJ1-4, is KAGVTQTPRYLIKTRGQQVTLSCSPISGHRSVSWYQQTPGQGLQFLFEYFSETQRNKGNFPGRFSGRQFSNSRSEMNVSTLELGDSALYLCASSLAGGRANEKLFFGSGTQLSVL.

The CDR3 loop is CASSLQGVRETQYF. CDR3 DNA sequence: TGTGCCAGCAGCCTTCAGGGTGTGAGAGAGACCCAGTACTTC. V gene TRBV11-2 combines with J gene TRBJ2-5; TRBD1 might be the D (5 bases). The CDR3 spans 14 residues. The germline V and J ends were trimmed by 5 bases and 4 bases, with 14 bases remaining between them. Germline-derived CDR1 and CDR2 are SGHAT and FQNNGV.

This chain joins TRBV7-6 and TRBJ1-4, with TRBD1 matching 7 bases. V lost 2 bases to trimming and J lost 7 bases; unmatched junction nucleotides: 4. The CDR3 has 14 residues. Germline V gives CDR1 SGHVS, CDR2 FNYEAQ. CDR3 protein: CASSLIQGSEKLFF. DNA for the CDR3: TGTGCCAGCAGCTTAATACAGGGGAGTGAAAAACTGTTTTTT.

The chain combines TRBV10-1 with TRBJ2-7; 7 nucleotides agree with TRBD1. Germline lookup yields CDR1 WNHNN and CDR2 SYGVQD (reference sequence). Trimming at V came to 0 bases and at J to 6 bases, leaving 2 bases not matched to a gene. This CDR3 has 13 residues. Here the CDR3 reads CASSESGTAEQYF. The CDR3 coding sequence is TGCGCCAGCAGTGAGTCCGGGACAGCCGAGCAGTACTTC.

The J gene is TRBJ1-1, the V gene TRBV19; D is uncertain. The CDR3 loop spans 14 amino acids. CDR1 and CDR2 from the germline V gene are LNHDA and SQIVND (reference sequence). Trimming removed 4 bases from V and 11 bases from J, with 20 bases in between. CDR3 DNA: TGTGCCAGTAGTACTCCCGGAGGGCCCGCGGGGGCTTTCTTT. Protein product: CASSTPGGPAGAFF.

The chain combines TRBV15 with TRBJ1-4; TRBD1 aligns across 8 bases. Per germline, CDR1 LNHNV and CDR2 YYDKDF (reference sequence). V dropped 2 bases and J dropped 5; count of bases not matched to a gene: 16. CDR3 length: 19 residues. The CDR3 reads CATSRLWTGLGALNEKLFF. Written as DNA, the CDR3 is TGTGCCACCAGCAGACTTTGGACAGGGCTAGGGGCCTTAAATGAAAAACTGTTTTTT.

This clone was picked up a small number of times. The chain combines TRBV30 with TRBJ1-1; unclear D gene. The CDR3 contains 12 residues. Trimming left V 3 bases short and J 1 base short, with 6 bases between. Germline V gene lookup returns CDR1 GTSNPN and CDR2 SVGIG (reference sequence). The CDR3, as DNA: TGTGCCTGGAGGAGGGAGAACACTGAAGCTTTCTTT. Translating it yields CAWRRENTEAFF.

The chain is built from TRBV29-1 and TRBJ1-1, with 8 nucleotides matching TRBD1. The V gene's germline CDR1 is SQVTM and CDR2 ANQGSEA. This CDR3 region has 12 residues. J gave up 6 bases and V 6 bases, and 6 bases lay outside the gene matches. DNA for the CDR3: TGCAGCGTCCGGACGGACAGGGCTGAAGCTTTCTTT. Residues: CSVRTDRAEAFF.

This sequence joins TRBV5-6 and TRBJ2-2; D tentatively fits TRBD1 or TRBD2 (5 bases each). The V gene's germline CDR1 is SGHDT and CDR2 YYEEEE. Trimming left V 5 bases short and J 4 bases short, with 18 bases between. This CDR3 is 16 amino acids long. The CDR3 nucleotides read TGTGCCAGCAGTCGGATAGCCAGGGCGGGCACCGGGGAGCTGTTTTTT. It codes for CASSRIARAGTGELFF.

The chain combines TRBV5-1 with TRBJ2-1, with 8 positions matching TRBD2. Germline CDR1 and CDR2: SGHRS and YFSETQ. The CDR3 is 14 amino acids. Losses at the gene ends were 1 base for V and 7 bases for J; bases not matched to a gene: 4. CDR3 DNA sequence: TGCGCCAGCAGCTTGAGCGGGAGATATAATGAGCAGTTCTTC. Amino acid sequence: CASSLSGRYNEQFF.

The chain has TRBV5-6 and TRBJ2-5, with D tentatively TRBD1 (6 bases). This CDR3 is 14 amino acids long. V lost 0 bases and J 2 bases, leaving 8 bases between the germline ends. Germline assignment: CDR1 SGHDT and CDR2 YYEEEE. The CDR3 spells CASSLGTAQETQYF. The CDR3 DNA sequence: TGTGCCAGCAGCTTGGGGACAGCTCAAGAGACCCAGTACTTC.

This clone was detected only a few times. The chain has TRBV6-1 and TRBJ1-1; no definite D call. V dropped 4 bases and J dropped 6 bases, with 6 bases sitting between them. This CDR3 comprises 11 residues. Germline loops: CDR1 MNHNS, CDR2 SASEGT. The CDR3 DNA follows: TGTGCCAGCAGTGCCCAGGCTGAAGCTTTCTTT. Its translation is CASSAQAEAFF.

The chain couples TRBV7-9 to TRBJ2-3; D remains ambiguous. V was shortened by 6 bases and J by 0 bases, with 13 bases between the two germline ends. CDR3 length: 15 residues. Germline V gene sequence: CDR1 SEHNR, CDR2 FQNEAQ (reference sequence). The CDR3 DNA follows: TGTGCCAGCAGTCACTCTACCGTTAGCACAGATACGCAGTATTTT. It codes for CASSHSTVSTDTQYF. Based on the CDR3 plus reference TRBV7-9 and TRBJ2-3, the full variable domain is DTGVSQNPRHKITKRGQNVTFRCDPISEHNRLYWYRQTLGQGPEFLTYFQNEAQLEKSRLLSDRFSAERPKGSFSTLEIQRTEQGDSAMYLCASSHSTVSTDTQYFGPGTRLTVL.

The V gene is TRBV6-1, the J gene TRBJ2-3; weak D call: TRBD2 (5 bases). CDR3 length: 15 residues. Germline V CDR1 and CDR2: MNHNS, SASEGT. Between the trimmed V and J ends, which lost 6 bases and 2 bases, there was a span of 15 bases. CDR3 nucleotides: TGTGCCAGCAGCCGGACTGTACATAACACAGATACGCAGTATTTT. This codes for CASSRTVHNTDTQYF.

This clone appeared a few times. The rearrangement joins TRBV6-1 to TRBJ2-7, with D maybe TRBD1 (6 bases). The V end was cut by 3 bases, the J end by 2 bases, with 14 bases between. Per the germline V gene, CDR1 is MNHNS and CDR2 is SASEGT. The CDR3 runs to 15 residues. DNA of the CDR3: TGTGCCAGCAGTGAGGGGCAGGGGACGACCTACGAGCAGTACTTC. Its translation: CASSEGQGTTYEQYF.

The chain couples TRBV10-1 to TRBJ2-1; possible D gene TRBD2, 5 bases. Trimming removed 2 bases at V and 15 bases at J, with 17 bases between. Per the germline V gene, CDR1 is WNHNN and CDR2 is SYGVQD (reference sequence). The CDR3 is 13 amino acids. CDR3 loop: CASSEVGVSNRFF. The CDR3 bases are TGCGCCAGCAGTGAGGTCGGGGTTTCAAATCGGTTCTTC.

The chain has TRBV4-2 and TRBJ2-3; D unclear. V was cut by 3 bases and J by 5 bases, with 12 bases left in between. This CDR3 spans 14 amino acids. Germline-derived CDR1 and CDR2 are LGHNA and YNFKEQ. In DNA form, the CDR3 reads TGTGCCAGCAGCCATGCTTCTGCGCAAGATACGCAGTATTTT. The encoded protein is CASSHASAQDTQYF.

The V and J genes are TRBV30 and TRBJ2-7; possibly TRBD1 for D (5 bases). Per the germline V gene, CDR1 is GTSNPN and CDR2 is SVGIG (reference sequence). The CDR3 totals 14 residues. The V end lost 4 bases, the J end lost 2 bases, and 15 bases lay between the germline ends. This chain's CDR3 is CAWTAGTGPYEQYF. CDR3 sequence (DNA): TGTGCCTGGACCGCCGGAACAGGTCCCTACGAGCAGTACTTC.

This sequence joins TRBV11-2 and TRBJ2-2; TRBD1 aligns across 7 bases. J was trimmed by 6 bases and V by 5 bases; bases with no gene match: 12. This CDR3 region has 16 residues. Germline CDR1 is SGHAT and CDR2 is FQNNGV. The CDR3 DNA reads as TGTGCCAGCAGCAACAGACAGGGTCGGTTTGCCGGGGAGCTGTTTTTT. Protein sequence: CASSNRQGRFAGELFF.

The V call is TRBV7-9, the J call TRBJ2-1, with 7 bases fitting TRBD1. Per germline, CDR1 SEHNR and CDR2 FQNEAQ (reference sequence). The CDR3 contains 13 residues. J gave up 6 bases and V 3 bases, and 2 bases lay outside the gene matches. DNA for the CDR3: TGTGCCAGCAGCTTGGCAGGGGGCAATGAGCAGTTCTTC. This encodes CASSLAGGNEQFF.

The V call is TRBV9, the J call TRBJ2-5, with 8 positions matching TRBD2. This CDR3 comprises 15 residues. Losses at the gene ends were 1 base for V and 4 bases for J; bases not matched to a gene: 6. The V gene's germline CDR1 is SGDLS and CDR2 YYNGEE. CDR3 nucleotides: TGTGCCAGCAGCGTATTCTCGGGAGGGGGAGAGACCCAGTACTTC. Protein: CASSVFSGGGETQYF.